This T cell receptor beta chain was recorded in a study of shared clonotypes between healthy human individuals. Notes on the study in general: Generally, estimated richness proved larger in naive subsets than it did in memory subsets. The study found lower generation probabilities in non-shared clonotypes than in those shared by all four donors.

Germline-derived CDR1 and CDR2 are MGHRA and YSYEKL. This CDR3 is built from 16 residues. Losses at the gene ends were 3 bases for V and 5 bases for J; bases not matched to a gene: 7. Donors were Caucasian adults residing in Nashville, Tennessee, USA. The protocol was immunoSEQ multiplex PCR, while the TCRdb copy is restricted to in-frame clones and leaves out a portion. The sample holds about 2.4 million clones, approximately 92% seen once. The sample holds a few counts of this clone. Its antigen remains unknown. The chain combines TRBV4-1 with TRBJ1-1; 12 bases match TRBD1. Source material: naive CD4+ T cells sorted from blood. Subset specified: CD45RA+ positively selected. The sequence was obtained from a man between 18 and 35 years old in good health. CDR3 bases: TGCGCCAGCAGCCAGGGGACAGGGGGCGCAAAGACTGAAGCTTTCTTT. Residues: CASSQGTGGAKTEAFF.